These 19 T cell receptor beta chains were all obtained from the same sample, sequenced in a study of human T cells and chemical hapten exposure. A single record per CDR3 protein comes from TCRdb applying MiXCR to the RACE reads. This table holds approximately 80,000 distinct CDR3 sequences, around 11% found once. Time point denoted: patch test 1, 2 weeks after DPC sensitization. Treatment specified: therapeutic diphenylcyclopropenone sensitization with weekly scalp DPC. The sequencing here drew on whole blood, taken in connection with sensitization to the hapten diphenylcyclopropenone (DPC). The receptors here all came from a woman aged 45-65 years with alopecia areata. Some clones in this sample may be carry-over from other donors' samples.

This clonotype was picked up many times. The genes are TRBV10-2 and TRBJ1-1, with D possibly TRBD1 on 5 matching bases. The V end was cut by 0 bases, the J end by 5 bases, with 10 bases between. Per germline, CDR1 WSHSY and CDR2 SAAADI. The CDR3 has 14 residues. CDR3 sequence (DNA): TGCGCCAGCAGTGAGTCGGGGGGGGGAACTGAAGCTTTCTTT. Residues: CASSESGGGTEAFF.

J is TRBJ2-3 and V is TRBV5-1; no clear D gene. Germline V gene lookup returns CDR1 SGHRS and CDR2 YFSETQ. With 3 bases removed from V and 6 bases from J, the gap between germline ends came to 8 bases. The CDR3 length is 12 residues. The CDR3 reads CASSSAWDTQYF. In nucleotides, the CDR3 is TGCGCCAGCAGCTCGGCCTGGGATACGCAGTATTTT.

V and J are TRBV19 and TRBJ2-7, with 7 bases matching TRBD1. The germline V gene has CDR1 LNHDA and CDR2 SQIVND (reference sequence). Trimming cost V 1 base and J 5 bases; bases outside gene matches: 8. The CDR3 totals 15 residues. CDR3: CASSIGRGQTNEQYF. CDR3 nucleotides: TGTGCCAGTAGTATAGGACGGGGACAGACAAACGAGCAGTACTTC.

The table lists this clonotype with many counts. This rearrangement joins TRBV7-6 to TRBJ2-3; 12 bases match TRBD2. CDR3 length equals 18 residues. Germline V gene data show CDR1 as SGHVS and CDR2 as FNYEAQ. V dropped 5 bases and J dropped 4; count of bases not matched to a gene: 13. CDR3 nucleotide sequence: TGTGCCAGCAGCGACAGCATCGGGACTAGCGGGTATCCAGATACGCAGTATTTT. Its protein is CASSDSIGTSGYPDTQYF.

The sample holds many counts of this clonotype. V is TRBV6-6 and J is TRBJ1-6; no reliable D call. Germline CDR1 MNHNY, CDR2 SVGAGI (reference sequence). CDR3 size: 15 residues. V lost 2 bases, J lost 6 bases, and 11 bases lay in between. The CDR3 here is CASSYDQSGNSPLHF. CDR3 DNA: TGTGCCAGCAGTTACGACCAGAGCGGTAATTCACCCCTCCACTTT.

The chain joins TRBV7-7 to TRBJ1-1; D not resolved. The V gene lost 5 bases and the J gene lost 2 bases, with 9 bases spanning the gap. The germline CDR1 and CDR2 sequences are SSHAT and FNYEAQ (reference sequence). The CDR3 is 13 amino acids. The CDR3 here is CASSPSLNTEAFF. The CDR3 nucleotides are TGTGCCAGCAGCCCCAGCCTCAACACTGAAGCTTTCTTT.

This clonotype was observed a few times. CDR3 coding DNA: TGCAGCGTTATAGGGTTTATAAGCTCCTACGAGCAGTACTTC. Protein sequence: CSVIGFISSYEQYF. The chain joins TRBV29-1 to TRBJ2-7, with D uncertain. The CDR3 length is 14 residues. Deletions cut 5 bases from V and 0 bases from J, with 14 bases between. Germline assignment: CDR1 SQVTM and CDR2 ANQGSEA.

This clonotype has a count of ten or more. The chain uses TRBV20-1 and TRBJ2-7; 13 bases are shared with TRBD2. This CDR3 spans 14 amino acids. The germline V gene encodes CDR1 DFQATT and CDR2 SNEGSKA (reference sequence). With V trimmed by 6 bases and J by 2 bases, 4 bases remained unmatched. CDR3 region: CSAPGTSGTYEQYF. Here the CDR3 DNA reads TGCAGTGCGCCAGGGACTAGCGGGACCTACGAGCAGTACTTC.

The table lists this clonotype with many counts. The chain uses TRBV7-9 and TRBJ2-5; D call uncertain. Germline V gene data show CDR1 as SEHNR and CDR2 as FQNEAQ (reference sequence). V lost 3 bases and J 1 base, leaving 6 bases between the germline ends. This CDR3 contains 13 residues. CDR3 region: CASSLASQETQYF. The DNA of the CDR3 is TGTGCCAGCAGCTTGGCTTCCCAAGAGACCCAGTACTTC.

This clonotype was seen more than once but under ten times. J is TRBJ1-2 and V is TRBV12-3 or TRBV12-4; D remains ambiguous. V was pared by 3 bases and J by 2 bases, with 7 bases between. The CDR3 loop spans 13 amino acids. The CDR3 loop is CASSFRGNYGYTF. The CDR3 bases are TGTGCCAGCAGTTTTAGAGGGAACTATGGCTACACCTTC.

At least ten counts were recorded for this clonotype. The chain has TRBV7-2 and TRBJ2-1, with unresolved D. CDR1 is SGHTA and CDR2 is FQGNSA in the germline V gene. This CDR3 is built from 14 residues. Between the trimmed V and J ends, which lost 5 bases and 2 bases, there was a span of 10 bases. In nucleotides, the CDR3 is TGTGCCAGCAGCCGAACCGGAACCTACAATGAGCAGTTCTTC. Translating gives CASSRTGTYNEQFF.

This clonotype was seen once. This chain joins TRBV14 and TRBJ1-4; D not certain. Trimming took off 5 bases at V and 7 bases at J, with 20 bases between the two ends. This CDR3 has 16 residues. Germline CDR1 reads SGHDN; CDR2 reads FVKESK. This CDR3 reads CASSGQMSRLGEKLFF. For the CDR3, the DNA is TGTGCCAGCAGCGGTCAAATGTCAAGATTAGGTGAAAAACTGTTTTTT. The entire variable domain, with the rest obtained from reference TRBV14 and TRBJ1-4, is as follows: EAGVTQFPSHSVIEKGQTVTLRCDPISGHDNLYWYRRVMGKEIKFLLHFVKESKQDESGMPNNRFLAERTGGTYSTLKVQPAELEDSGVYFCASSGQMSRLGEKLFFGSGTQLSVL.

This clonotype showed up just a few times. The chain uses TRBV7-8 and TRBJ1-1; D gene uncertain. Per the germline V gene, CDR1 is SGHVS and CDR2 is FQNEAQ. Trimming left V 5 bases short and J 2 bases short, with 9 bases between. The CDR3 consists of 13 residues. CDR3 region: CASSRTENTEAFF. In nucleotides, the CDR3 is TGTGCCAGCAGCCGGACGGAAAACACTGAAGCTTTCTTT.

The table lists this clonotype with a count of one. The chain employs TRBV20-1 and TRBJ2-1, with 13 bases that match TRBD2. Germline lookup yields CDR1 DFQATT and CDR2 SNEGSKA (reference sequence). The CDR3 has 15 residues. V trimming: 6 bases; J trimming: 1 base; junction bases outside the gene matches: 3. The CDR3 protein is CSALTSGRSYNEQFF. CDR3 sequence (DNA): TGCAGTGCCTTGACTAGCGGGAGGTCCTACAATGAGCAGTTCTTC.

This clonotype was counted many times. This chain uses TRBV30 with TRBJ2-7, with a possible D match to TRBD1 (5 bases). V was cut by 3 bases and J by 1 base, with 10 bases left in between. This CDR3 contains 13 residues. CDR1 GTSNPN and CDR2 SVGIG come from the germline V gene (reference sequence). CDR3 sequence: CAWRHSGSYEQYF. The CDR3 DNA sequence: TGTGCCTGGAGGCACTCAGGGTCCTACGAGCAGTACTTC. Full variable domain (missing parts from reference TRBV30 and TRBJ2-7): SQTIHQWPATLVQPVGSPLSLECTVEGTSNPNLYWYRQAAGRGLQLLFYSVGIGQISSEVPQNLSASRPQDRQFILSSKKLLLSDSGFYLCAWRHSGSYEQYFGPGTRLTVT.

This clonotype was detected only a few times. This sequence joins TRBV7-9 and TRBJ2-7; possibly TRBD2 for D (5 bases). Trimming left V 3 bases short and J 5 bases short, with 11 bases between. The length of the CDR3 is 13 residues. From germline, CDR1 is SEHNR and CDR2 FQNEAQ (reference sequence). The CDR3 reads CASSFNGIHEQYF. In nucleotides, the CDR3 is TGTGCCAGCAGCTTTAACGGGATTCACGAGCAGTACTTC.

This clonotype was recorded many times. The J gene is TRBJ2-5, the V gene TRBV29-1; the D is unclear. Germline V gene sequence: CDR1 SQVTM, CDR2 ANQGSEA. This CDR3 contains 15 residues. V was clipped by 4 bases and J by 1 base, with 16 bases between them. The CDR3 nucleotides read TGCAGCGTTGTTGATCTACGGCGAGGCCAAGAGACCCAGTACTTC. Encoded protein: CSVVDLRRGQETQYF.

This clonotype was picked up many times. In DNA, the CDR3 is TGTGCCATCAGTGAGCCCAGGACAGGGGATACCAATGAGCAGTTCTTC. Translated: CAISEPRTGDTNEQFF. The chain has TRBV10-3 and TRBJ2-1; TRBD1 matches 9 bases. V trimming: 2 bases; J trimming: 6 bases; junction bases outside the gene matches: 8. CDR1 ENHRY and CDR2 SYGVKD come from the germline V gene. This CDR3 spans 16 amino acids.

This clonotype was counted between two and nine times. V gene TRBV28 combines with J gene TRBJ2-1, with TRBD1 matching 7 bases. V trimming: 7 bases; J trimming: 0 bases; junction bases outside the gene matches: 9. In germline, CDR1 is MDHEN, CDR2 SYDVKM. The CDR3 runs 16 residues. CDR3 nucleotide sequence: TGTGCCAGCATCCGAGGGACAGATATCTCCTACAATGAGCAGTTCTTC. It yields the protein CASIRGTDISYNEQFF.